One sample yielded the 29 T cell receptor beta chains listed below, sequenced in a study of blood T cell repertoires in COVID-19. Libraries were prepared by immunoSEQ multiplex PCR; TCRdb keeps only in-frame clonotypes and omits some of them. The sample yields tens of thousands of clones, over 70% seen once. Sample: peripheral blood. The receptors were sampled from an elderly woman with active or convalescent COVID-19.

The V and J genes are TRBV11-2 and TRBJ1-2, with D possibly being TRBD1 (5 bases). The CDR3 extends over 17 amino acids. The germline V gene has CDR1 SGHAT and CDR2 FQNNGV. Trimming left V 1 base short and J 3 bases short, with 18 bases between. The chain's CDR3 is CASSLGQTTADHYGYTF. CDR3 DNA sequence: TGTGCCAGCAGCTTAGGACAGACGACGGCCGACCACTATGGCTACACCTTC.

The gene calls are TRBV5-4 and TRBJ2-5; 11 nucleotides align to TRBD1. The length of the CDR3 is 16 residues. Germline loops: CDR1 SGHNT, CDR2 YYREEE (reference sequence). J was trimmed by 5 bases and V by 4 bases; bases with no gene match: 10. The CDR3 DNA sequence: TGTGCCAGCAGCATAGGACAGGGGGCTGCTTGGGAGACCCAGTACTTC. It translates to CASSIGQGAAWETQYF. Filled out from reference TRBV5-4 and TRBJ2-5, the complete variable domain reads ETGVTQSPTHLIKTRGQQVTLRCSSQSGHNTVSWYQQALGQGPQFIFQYYREEENGRGNFPPRFSGLQFPNYSSELNVNALELDDSALYLCASSIGQGAAWETQYFGPGTRLLVL.

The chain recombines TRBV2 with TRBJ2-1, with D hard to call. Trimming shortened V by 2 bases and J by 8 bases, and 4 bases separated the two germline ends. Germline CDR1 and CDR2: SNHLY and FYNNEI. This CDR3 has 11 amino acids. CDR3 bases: TGTGCCAGCAGTGAAACGGATGAGCAGTTCTTC. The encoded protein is CASSETDEQFF.

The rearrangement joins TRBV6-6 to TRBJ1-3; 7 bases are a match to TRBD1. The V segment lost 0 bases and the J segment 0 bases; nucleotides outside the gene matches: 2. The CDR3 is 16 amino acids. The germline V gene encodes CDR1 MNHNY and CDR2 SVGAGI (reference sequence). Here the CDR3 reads CASSYSTGLSGNTIYF. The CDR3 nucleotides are TGTGCCAGCAGTTACTCGACAGGGCTCTCTGGAAACACCATATATTTT.

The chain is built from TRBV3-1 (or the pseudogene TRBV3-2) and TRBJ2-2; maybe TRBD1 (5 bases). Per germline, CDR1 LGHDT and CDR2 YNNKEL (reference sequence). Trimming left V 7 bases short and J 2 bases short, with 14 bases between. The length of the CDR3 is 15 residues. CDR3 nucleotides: TGTGCCAGCATGAGCTGGGGCCCCAACACCGGGGAGCTGTTTTTT. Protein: CASMSWGPNTGELFF.

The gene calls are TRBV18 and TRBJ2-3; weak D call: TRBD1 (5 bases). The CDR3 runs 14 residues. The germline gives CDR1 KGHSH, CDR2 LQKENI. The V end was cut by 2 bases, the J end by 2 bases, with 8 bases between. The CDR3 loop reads CASSPDRFTDTQYF. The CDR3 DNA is TGTGCCAGCTCACCAGACAGATTCACAGATACGCAGTATTTT.

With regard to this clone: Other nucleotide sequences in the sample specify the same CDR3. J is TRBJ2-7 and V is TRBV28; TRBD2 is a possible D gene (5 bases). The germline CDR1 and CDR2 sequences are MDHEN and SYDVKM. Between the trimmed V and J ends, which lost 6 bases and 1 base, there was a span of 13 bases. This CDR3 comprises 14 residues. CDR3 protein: CASRPTGSSYEQYF. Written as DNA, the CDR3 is TGTGCCAGCAGGCCTACGGGATCATCCTACGAGCAGTACTTC.

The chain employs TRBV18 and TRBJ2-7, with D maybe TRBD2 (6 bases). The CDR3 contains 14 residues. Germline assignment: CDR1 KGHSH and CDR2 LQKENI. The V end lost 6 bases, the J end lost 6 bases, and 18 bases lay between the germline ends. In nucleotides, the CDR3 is TGTGCCAGCTCTTTCAGGGACTCTATTGGCGAGCAGTACTTC. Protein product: CASSFRDSIGEQYF.

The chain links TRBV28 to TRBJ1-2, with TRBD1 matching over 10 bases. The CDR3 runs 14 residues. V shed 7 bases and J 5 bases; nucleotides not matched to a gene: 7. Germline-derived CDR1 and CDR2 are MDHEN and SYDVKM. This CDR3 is CASTKTGGSYGYTF. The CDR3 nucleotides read TGTGCCAGCACGAAGACAGGGGGCTCTTATGGCTACACCTTC.

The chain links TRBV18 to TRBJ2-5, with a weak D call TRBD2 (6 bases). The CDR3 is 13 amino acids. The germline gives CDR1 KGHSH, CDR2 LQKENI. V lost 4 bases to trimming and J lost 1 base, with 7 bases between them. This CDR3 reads CASSLGGQETQYF. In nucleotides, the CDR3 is TGTGCCAGCTCACTGGGGGGCCAAGAGACCCAGTACTTC.

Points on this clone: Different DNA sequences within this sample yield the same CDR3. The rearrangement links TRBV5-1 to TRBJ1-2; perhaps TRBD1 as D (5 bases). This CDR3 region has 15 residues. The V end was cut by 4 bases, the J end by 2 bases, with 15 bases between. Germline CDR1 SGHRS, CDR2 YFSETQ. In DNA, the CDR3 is TGCGCCAGCAGCATTGGTGGGGCAACCAACTATGGCTACACCTTC. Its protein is CASSIGGATNYGYTF.

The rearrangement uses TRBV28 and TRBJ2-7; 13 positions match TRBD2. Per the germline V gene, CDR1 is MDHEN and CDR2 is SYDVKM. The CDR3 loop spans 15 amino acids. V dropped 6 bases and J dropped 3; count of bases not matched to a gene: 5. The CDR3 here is CASRSTSGGIYEQYF. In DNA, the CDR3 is TGTGCCAGCAGATCGACTAGCGGGGGGATCTACGAGCAGTACTTC.

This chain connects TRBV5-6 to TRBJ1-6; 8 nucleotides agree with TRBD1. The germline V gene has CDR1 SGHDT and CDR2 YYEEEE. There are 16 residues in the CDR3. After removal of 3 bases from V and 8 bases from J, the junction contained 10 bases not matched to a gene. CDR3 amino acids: CASSSQGGNLDSPLHF. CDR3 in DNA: TGTGCCAGCAGCTCACAGGGGGGAAACCTCGATTCACCCCTCCACTTT.

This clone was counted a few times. The DNA for the CDR3 is TGTGCCAGCAGTCCAGCAGGTTTACGGGGCTACACCTTC. Translating gives CASSPAGLRGYTF. The rearrangement links TRBV7-2 to TRBJ1-2, with no clear D. This CDR3 region has 13 residues. Trimming pared 6 bases from V and 8 bases from J, leaving 16 bases between. Germline assignment: CDR1 SGHTA and CDR2 FQGNSA.

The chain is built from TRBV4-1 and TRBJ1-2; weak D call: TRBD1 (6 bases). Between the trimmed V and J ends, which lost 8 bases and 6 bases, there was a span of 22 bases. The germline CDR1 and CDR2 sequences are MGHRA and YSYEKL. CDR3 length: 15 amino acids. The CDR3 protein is CASGFIIRGNNGYTF. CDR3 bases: TGCGCCAGCGGTTTTATCATCAGGGGAAATAATGGCTACACCTTC.

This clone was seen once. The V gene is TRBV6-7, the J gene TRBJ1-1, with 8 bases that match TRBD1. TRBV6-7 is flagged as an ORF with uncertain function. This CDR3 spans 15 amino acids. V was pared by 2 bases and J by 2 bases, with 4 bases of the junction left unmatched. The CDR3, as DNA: TGTGCCAGCAGTTACGGGACAGGTAACAACACTGAAGCTTTCTTT. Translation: CASSYGTGNNTEAFF.

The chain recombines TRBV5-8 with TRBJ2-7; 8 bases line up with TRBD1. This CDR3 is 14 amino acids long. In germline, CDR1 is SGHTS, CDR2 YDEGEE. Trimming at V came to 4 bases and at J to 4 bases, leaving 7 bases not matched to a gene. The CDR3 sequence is CASSLGTGGYEQYF. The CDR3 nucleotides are TGTGCCAGCAGCCTCGGGACAGGCGGATACGAGCAGTACTTC.

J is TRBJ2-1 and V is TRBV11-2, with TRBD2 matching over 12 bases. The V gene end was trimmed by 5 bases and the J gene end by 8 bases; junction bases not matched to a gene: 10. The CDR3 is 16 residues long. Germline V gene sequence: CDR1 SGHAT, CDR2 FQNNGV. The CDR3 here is CASSRRLAGDFDEQFF. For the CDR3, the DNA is TGTGCCAGCAGCCGGAGACTAGCGGGAGATTTCGATGAGCAGTTCTTC.

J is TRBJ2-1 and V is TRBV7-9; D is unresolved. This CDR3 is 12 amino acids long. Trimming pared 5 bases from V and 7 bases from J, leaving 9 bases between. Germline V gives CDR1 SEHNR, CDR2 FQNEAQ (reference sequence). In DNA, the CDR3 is TGTGCCAGCAGCCGAGCTAGGAATGAGCAGTTCTTC. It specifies CASSRARNEQFF.

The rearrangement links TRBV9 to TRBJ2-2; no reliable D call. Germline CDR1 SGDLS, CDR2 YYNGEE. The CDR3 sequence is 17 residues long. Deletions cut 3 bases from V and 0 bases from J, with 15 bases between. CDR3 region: CASSAPSGYANTGELFF. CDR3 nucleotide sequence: TGTGCCAGCAGCGCCCCCTCCGGGTACGCGAACACCGGGGAGCTGTTTTTT.

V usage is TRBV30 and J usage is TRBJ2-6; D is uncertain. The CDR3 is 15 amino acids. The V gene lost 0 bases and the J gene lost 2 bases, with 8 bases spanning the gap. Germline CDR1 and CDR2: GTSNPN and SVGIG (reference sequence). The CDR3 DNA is TGTGCCTGGAGTGTTGTATCTCCTGGGGCCAACGTCCTGACTTTC. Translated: CAWSVVSPGANVLTF.

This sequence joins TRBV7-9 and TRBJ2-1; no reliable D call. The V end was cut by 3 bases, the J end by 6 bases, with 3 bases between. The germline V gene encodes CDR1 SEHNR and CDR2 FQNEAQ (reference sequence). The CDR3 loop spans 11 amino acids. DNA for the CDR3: TGTGCCAGCAGCTTCGGCAATGAGCAGTTCTTC. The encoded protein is CASSFGNEQFF.

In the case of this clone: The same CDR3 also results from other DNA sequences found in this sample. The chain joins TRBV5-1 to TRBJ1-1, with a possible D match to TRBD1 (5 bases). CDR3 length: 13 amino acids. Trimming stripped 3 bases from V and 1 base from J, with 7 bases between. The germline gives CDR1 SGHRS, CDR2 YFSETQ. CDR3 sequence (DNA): TGCGCCAGCAGCTCTCAGGGGAACACTGAAGCTTTCTTT. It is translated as CASSSQGNTEAFF.

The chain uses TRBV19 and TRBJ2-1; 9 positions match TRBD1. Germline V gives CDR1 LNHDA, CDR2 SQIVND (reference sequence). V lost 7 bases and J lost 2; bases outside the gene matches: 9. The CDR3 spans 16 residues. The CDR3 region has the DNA TGTGCCAGTACCACCGATTACAGGGGGCCCTACAATGAGCAGTTCTTC. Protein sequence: CASTTDYRGPYNEQFF.

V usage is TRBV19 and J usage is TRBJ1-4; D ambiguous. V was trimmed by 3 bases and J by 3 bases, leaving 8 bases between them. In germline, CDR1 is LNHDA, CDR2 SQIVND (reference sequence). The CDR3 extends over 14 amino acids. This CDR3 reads CASSMMAANEKLFF. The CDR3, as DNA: TGTGCCAGTAGTATGATGGCCGCTAATGAAAAACTGTTTTTT.

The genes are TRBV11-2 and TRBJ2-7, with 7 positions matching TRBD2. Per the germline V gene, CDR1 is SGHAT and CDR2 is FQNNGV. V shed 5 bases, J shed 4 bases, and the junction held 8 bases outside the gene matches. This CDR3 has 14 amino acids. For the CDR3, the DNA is TGTGCCAGCAGCAGCCCAGCGGGATTGTACGAGCAGTACTTC. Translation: CASSSPAGLYEQYF.

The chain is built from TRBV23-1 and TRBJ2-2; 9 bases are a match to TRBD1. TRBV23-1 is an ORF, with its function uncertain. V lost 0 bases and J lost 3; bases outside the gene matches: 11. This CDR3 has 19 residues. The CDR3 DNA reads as TGCGCCAGCAGTCAATCGCTGAATCCGGGACAGGGTCACACCGGGGAGCTGTTTTTT. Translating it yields CASSQSLNPGQGHTGELFF.

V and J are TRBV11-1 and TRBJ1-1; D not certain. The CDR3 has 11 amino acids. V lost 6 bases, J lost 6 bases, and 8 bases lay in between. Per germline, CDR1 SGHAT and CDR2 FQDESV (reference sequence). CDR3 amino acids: CASSSGSEAFF. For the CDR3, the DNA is TGTGCCAGCAGTTCAGGTTCTGAAGCTTTCTTT.

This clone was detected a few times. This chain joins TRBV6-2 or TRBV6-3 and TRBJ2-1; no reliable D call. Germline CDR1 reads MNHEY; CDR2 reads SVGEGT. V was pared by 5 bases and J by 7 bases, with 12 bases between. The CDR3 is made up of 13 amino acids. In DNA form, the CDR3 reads TGTGCCAGCAGTCCCACAGCCCTAAATGAGCAGTTCTTC. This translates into CASSPTALNEQFF.